These 14 T cell receptor beta chains were sequenced from one sample in a study of blood T cell repertoires in COVID-19. Sequencing was performed with immunoSEQ multiplex PCR; in TCRdb, only in-frame clones are kept and a portion is missing. The sample has 70,000 or so clones, 90% seen once. Sequencing input: peripheral blood. These receptor sequences come from a human donor in a cohort sampled during active COVID-19.

The V gene is TRBV28, the J gene TRBJ1-5; 12 nucleotides align to TRBD1. From germline, CDR1 is MDHEN and CDR2 SYDVKM. The V segment lost 5 bases and the J segment 5 bases; nucleotides outside the gene matches: 10. This CDR3 is built from 17 residues. CDR3 coding DNA: TGTGCCAGCAGTGGGACCGGGACAGGGGGCGTCGATCAGCCCCAGCATTTT. Translated, it gives CASSGTGTGGVDQPQHF.

This chain uses TRBV27 with TRBJ2-5; D perhaps matches TRBD2 (6 bases). The CDR3 has 15 residues. In germline, CDR1 is MNHEY, CDR2 SMNVEV (reference sequence). V was pared by 1 base and J by 1 base, with 10 bases between. Here the CDR3 reads CASSLFSGLQETQYF. For the CDR3, the DNA is TGTGCCAGCAGTTTATTTAGCGGTCTCCAAGAGACCCAGTACTTC.

This chain links TRBV11-2 with TRBJ2-5; TRBD2 matches 8 bases. The CDR3 covers 18 residues. The V and J ends lost 1 base and 4 bases, in that order; junction bases with no gene match: 14. Germline V CDR1 and CDR2: SGHAT, FQNNGV. CDR3 bases: TGTGCCAGCAGCTTAGGATTTTCGGCGGGGGGACTAGGAGAGACCCAGTACTTC. Translating gives CASSLGFSAGGLGETQYF.

Regarding this clone: An end of the junction does not agree with germline; a read error may underlie this. V is TRBV7-2 and J is TRBJ1-5; 10 nucleotides agree with TRBD1. Germline assignment: CDR1 SGHTA and CDR2 FQGNSA. CDR3 length: 16 residues. This CDR3 reads CASSLAGTGVSQPQHF. Here the CDR3 DNA reads TGTGCCAGCAGCCTAGCCGGGACAGGGGTTTCTCAGCCCCAGCATTTT.

The chain employs TRBV19 and TRBJ2-3; the D gene is possibly TRBD1 (7 bases). The CDR3 has 21 amino acids. Germline loops: CDR1 LNHDA, CDR2 SQIVND (reference sequence). Trimming took 3 bases from V and 6 from J, leaving 34 bases between them. CDR3 protein: CASSIQGGRGLGRETVDTQYF. The CDR3 nucleotides are TGTGCCAGTAGTATCCAGGGGGGTCGGGGATTGGGGCGGGAAACGGTGGATACGCAGTATTTT.

The chain links TRBV11-2 to TRBJ1-4; TRBD1 matches 7 bases. J was trimmed by 3 bases and V by 3 bases; bases with no gene match: 10. Germline V gene data show CDR1 as SGHAT and CDR2 as FQNNGV. The CDR3 consists of 17 residues. CDR3 residues: CASSLGGQTRANEKLFF. As DNA, the CDR3 is TGTGCCAGCAGCTTGGGGGGACAGACAAGGGCTAATGAAAAACTGTTTTTT.

This chain uses TRBV6-5 with TRBJ2-7, with D possibly matching TRBD1 (6 bases). The CDR3 loop spans 13 amino acids. Between the trimmed V and J ends, which lost 4 bases and 5 bases, there was a span of 12 bases. Germline CDR1 reads MNHEY; CDR2 reads SVGAGI. The DNA for the CDR3 is TGTGCCAGCAGTTTGGGGGCTAGGGACGAGCAGTACTTC. Its protein is CASSLGARDEQYF.

This chain joins TRBV5-1 and TRBJ1-4; D remains unclear. The V gene's germline CDR1 is SGHRS and CDR2 YFSETQ. Trimming removed 0 bases from V and 8 bases from J, with 14 bases in between. The CDR3 loop spans 15 amino acids. The CDR3 nucleotides read TGCGCCAGCAGCTTGGGTGGAACGCCGGGGGAAAAACTGTTTTTT. This translates into CASSLGGTPGEKLFF.

This rearrangement joins TRBV28 to TRBJ1-2; TRBD1 is a possible D gene (6 bases). Germline CDR1 MDHEN, CDR2 SYDVKM. This CDR3 has 17 residues. V lost 6 bases to trimming and J lost 5 bases, with 25 bases between them. The CDR3 region has the DNA TGTGCCAGCAGCCTGAATCCGGGGGGGCAGGTGGGGTATGGCTACACCTTC. Its translation is CASSLNPGGQVGYGYTF.

In DNA form, the CDR3 reads TGCGCCAGCAGCCTCGACGGGGACACAGATACGCAGTATTTT. As protein: CASSLDGDTDTQYF. The chain carries TRBV5-1 and TRBJ2-3, with TRBD2 as a possible D gene (5 bases). Trimming took off 4 bases at V and 2 bases at J, with 11 bases between the two ends. The CDR3 sequence is 14 residues long. CDR1 is SGHRS and CDR2 is YFSETQ in the germline V gene.

The chain couples TRBV29-1 to TRBJ2-7; 7 positions agree with TRBD1. V shed 6 bases, J shed 0 bases, and the junction held 8 bases outside the gene matches. The CDR3 totals 14 residues. CDR1 is SQVTM, CDR2 ANQGSEA, per germline. The DNA of the CDR3 is TGCAGCGTAAATCGGACAGGCCGCTCCTACGAGCAGTACTTC. Translating it yields CSVNRTGRSYEQYF.

This chain connects TRBV27 to TRBJ2-5; TRBD2 is a possible D gene (5 bases). Trimming cost V 3 bases and J 0 bases, with 11 bases left between them. In germline, CDR1 is MNHEY, CDR2 SMNVEV (reference sequence). CDR3 length: 15 amino acids. DNA for the CDR3: TGTGCCAGCAGTTTTTTTTTCGGGGACCAAGAGACCCAGTACTTC. This codes for CASSFFFGDQETQYF.

The chain carries TRBV28 and TRBJ2-3; 8 nucleotides align to TRBD2. The CDR3 extends over 18 amino acids. With V trimmed by 6 bases and J by 2 bases, 16 bases remained unmatched. CDR1 MDHEN and CDR2 SYDVKM come from the germline V gene. CDR3 sequence: CASSRSGRGGTHTDTQYF. DNA for the CDR3: TGTGCCAGCAGCCGATCGGGACGGGGGGGAACCCACACAGATACGCAGTATTTT. Supplemented by reference TRBV28 and TRBJ2-3, the full variable domain reads DVKVTQSSRYLVKRTGEKVFLECVQDMDHENMFWYRQDPGLGLRLIYFSYDVKMKEKGDIPEGYSVSREKKERFSLILESASTNQTSMYLCASSRSGRGGTHTDTQYFGPGTRLTVL.

The V gene is TRBV11-2, the J gene TRBJ2-3; TRBD2 matches at 13 bases. Germline CDR1 SGHAT, CDR2 FQNNGV. The CDR3 consists of 16 residues. V trimming: 5 bases; J trimming: 6 bases; junction bases outside the gene matches: 8. The DNA for the CDR3 is TGTGCCAGCAGCAAAAGGACTAGCGGGAGTGGGGATACGCAGTATTTT. Encoded protein: CASSKRTSGSGDTQYF.